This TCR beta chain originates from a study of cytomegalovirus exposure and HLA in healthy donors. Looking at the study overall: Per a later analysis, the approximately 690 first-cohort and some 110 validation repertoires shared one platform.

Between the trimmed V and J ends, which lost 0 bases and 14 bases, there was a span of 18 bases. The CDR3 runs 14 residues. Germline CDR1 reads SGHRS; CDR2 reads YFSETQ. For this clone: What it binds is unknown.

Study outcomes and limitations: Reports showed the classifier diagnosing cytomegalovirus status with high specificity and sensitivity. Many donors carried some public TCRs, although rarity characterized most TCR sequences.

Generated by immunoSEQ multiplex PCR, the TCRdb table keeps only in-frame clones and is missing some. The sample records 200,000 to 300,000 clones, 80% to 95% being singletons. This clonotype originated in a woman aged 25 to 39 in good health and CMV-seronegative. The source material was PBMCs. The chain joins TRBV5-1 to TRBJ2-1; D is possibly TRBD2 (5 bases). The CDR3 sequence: CASSLESLGVAEFF. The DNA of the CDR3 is TGCGCCAGCAGCTTGGAGTCTCTCGGGGTCGCGGAGTTCTTC.